The 15 T cell receptor beta chains presented below share a single source sample, sequenced in a study of regulatory T cells in long-lasting Graves disease. CDR3 regions were amplified by Arm-PCR using iRepertoire HTBI primers to build TCR beta libraries. TCRdb re-analysed the multiplex PCR reads in MiXCR, keeping a single row per CDR3 protein. The repertoire includes 530,000 or so distinct CDR3 sequences, around 16% of them detected once, and around 12% sits in the top ten. Time point noted: newly diagnosed GD, antithyroid drugs for less than 3 months. After RNA was extracted from PBMCs, the TCR library was made from it. These sequences were also reported in another study, on T cells in Graves' hyperthyroidism and ophthalmopathy.

The sequences come from peripheral blood mononuclear cells (PBMCs), collected at new diagnosis, from a patient treated with antithyroid drugs. The source is a man aged 18 to 30 with Graves disease.

This clonotype was counted many times. V usage is TRBV6-2 or TRBV6-3 and J usage is TRBJ1-1; D is perhaps TRBD1 (5 bases). CDR1 MNHEY and CDR2 SVGEGT come from the germline V gene. The germline V and J ends were trimmed by 4 bases and 4 bases, with 10 bases remaining between them. The CDR3 totals 13 residues. CDR3 sequence reads: CASSSGGSTEAFF. The CDR3 nucleotides read TGTGCCAGCAGTTCCGGGGGGAGCACTGAAGCTTTCTTT.

This clonotype was detected many times. The chain recombines TRBV20-1 with TRBJ2-5; 7 bases match TRBD2. After removal of 5 bases from V and 3 bases from J, the junction contained 9 bases not matched to a gene. This CDR3 is 14 amino acids long. Germline CDR1 DFQATT, CDR2 SNEGSKA (reference sequence). CDR3 amino acids: CSASRGGWEETQYF. The CDR3 region has the DNA TGCAGTGCTTCCCGGGGAGGGTGGGAAGAGACCCAGTACTTC.

A few counts support this clonotype. V and J are TRBV29-1 and TRBJ1-5; tentatively, D is TRBD1 (5 bases). Germline loops: CDR1 SQVTM, CDR2 ANQGSEA. This CDR3 has 14 residues. The V end lost 3 bases, the J end lost 5 bases, and 14 bases lay between the germline ends. The CDR3 bases are TGCAGCGTTGAGGGCCAGGGTTTCGATCAGCCCCAGCATTTT. Encoded protein: CSVEGQGFDQPQHF.

This clonotype appeared a single time. The chain couples TRBV24-1 to TRBJ2-5; TRBD2 aligns across 9 bases. This CDR3 has 15 residues. With V trimmed by 6 bases and J by 5 bases, 9 bases remained unmatched. CDR1 is KGHDR and CDR2 is SFDVKD in the germline V gene. The CDR3 DNA sequence: TGTGCCACCAGTCGGGCTAGCGGGACATCGGAGACCCAGTACTTC. Its protein product is CATSRASGTSETQYF.

The CDR3 here is CASSLGPGLAADTQYF. The DNA for the CDR3 is TGTGCCAGCAGCTTGGGGCCTGGACTAGCGGCGGATACGCAGTATTTT. The V and J genes are TRBV11-2 and TRBJ2-3; the match to TRBD2 covers 10 bases. The V gene end was trimmed by 3 bases and the J gene end by 6 bases; junction bases not matched to a gene: 9. Germline V lookup: CDR1 SGHAT, CDR2 FQNNGV. There are 16 residues in the CDR3.

The sample holds a few counts of this clonotype. This may stem from a read error, because a much larger clone lies one nucleotide away. The V gene is TRBV30, the J gene TRBJ1-1; perhaps TRBD1 as D (5 bases). Germline V lookup: CDR1 GTSNPN, CDR2 SVGIG (reference sequence). The CDR3 is 12 residues long. V shed 3 bases and J shed 12 bases, with 17 bases lying between them. DNA of the CDR3: TGTGCCTGGAGGCCGGGGCCGGGGAGAACTTTCTTT. As protein: CAWRPGPGRTFF.

This clonotype has just a few counts. The chain uses TRBV7-9 and TRBJ1-1, with 7 bases fitting TRBD1. Germline V CDR1 and CDR2: SEHNR, FQNEAQ (reference sequence). J lost 3 bases, V lost 5 bases, and 9 bases had no gene match. This CDR3 spans 15 amino acids. Here the CDR3 reads CASSTRQGRDTEAFF. CDR3 nucleotide sequence: TGTGCCAGCAGCACCCGACAGGGCCGCGACACTGAAGCTTTCTTT.

This clonotype has a handful of counts. The chain employs TRBV5-1 and TRBJ1-2; D uncertain. V gave up 0 bases and J gave up 4 bases, with 7 bases separating them. CDR1 is SGHRS and CDR2 is YFSETQ in the germline V gene. The CDR3 extends over 13 amino acids. The CDR3 sequence is CASSLDNSYGYTF. For the CDR3, the DNA is TGCGCCAGCAGCTTGGACAACAGCTATGGCTACACCTTC.

About this clonotype itself: One end of the junction does not line up with germline, which may come from a read error. The gene calls are TRBV6-1 and TRBJ2-2; TRBD2 aligns across 8 bases. Germline V CDR1 and CDR2: MNHNS, SASEGT. This CDR3 is built from 12 residues. The CDR3 loop is CASRTGGGGLFF. For the CDR3, the DNA is TGTGCCAGCAGAACCGGGGGGGGGGGGCTGTTTTTT.

This clonotype occurred many times. This sequence joins TRBV20-1 and TRBJ1-1; TRBD1 agrees at 8 bases. This CDR3 has 14 amino acids. The J segment lost 1 base and the V segment lost 8 bases, leaving 9 bases of the junction unmatched. The germline CDR1 and CDR2 sequences are DFQATT and SNEGSKA (reference sequence). The CDR3 loop reads CSTKDRASNTEAFF. In DNA, the CDR3 is TGCAGTACAAAGGACAGGGCTTCGAACACTGAAGCTTTCTTT.

The rearrangement uses TRBV20-1 and TRBJ1-2; D is ambiguous. The germline V gene encodes CDR1 DFQATT and CDR2 SNEGSKA (reference sequence). Trimming cost V 5 bases and J 4 bases, with 14 bases left between them. This CDR3 region has 13 residues. CDR3 sequence reads: CSAPWTTSYGYTF. In nucleotides, the CDR3 is TGCAGTGCTCCCTGGACCACTAGCTATGGCTACACCTTC.

There are a few counts of this clonotype. V gene TRBV5-1 combines with J gene TRBJ1-3; D uncertain. From germline, CDR1 is SGHRS and CDR2 YFSETQ. This CDR3 comprises 14 residues. The germline V and J ends were trimmed by 4 bases and 1 base, with 9 bases remaining between them. The CDR3 here is CASSDSRSGNTIYF. For the CDR3, the DNA is TGCGCCAGCAGCGACTCAAGGTCTGGAAACACCATATATTTT.

V and J are TRBV5-4 and TRBJ2-3; TRBD1 aligns across 7 bases. J lost 5 bases, V lost 4 bases, and 7 bases had no gene match. The CDR3 is made up of 14 amino acids. Looked up from germline, CDR1 is SGHNT and CDR2 is YYREEE (reference sequence). The CDR3 is CASSPGTEKDTQYF. The CDR3 coding sequence is TGTGCCAGCAGCCCCGGGACAGAGAAAGATACGCAGTATTTT.

The CDR3 loop is CAIVQEGGDNEQFF. The CDR3 bases are TGTGCCATCGTACAGGAGGGAGGGGACAATGAGCAGTTCTTC. This chain uses TRBV5-4 with TRBJ2-1; the match to TRBD2 covers 7 bases. Trimming at V came to 9 bases and at J to 5 bases, leaving 11 bases not matched to a gene. Germline V gene data show CDR1 as SGHNT and CDR2 as YYREEE (reference sequence). CDR3 length: 14 residues.

The chain links TRBV7-9 to TRBJ2-1, with TRBD2 as a possible D gene (7 bases). This CDR3 spans 14 amino acids. Trimming took 1 base from V and 10 from J, leaving 14 bases between them. Per the germline V gene, CDR1 is SEHNR and CDR2 is FQNEAQ (reference sequence). The CDR3 is CASSLDLEGGEQFF. The CDR3 nucleotides are TGTGCCAGCAGCTTAGATTTGGAGGGGGGGGAGCAGTTCTTC.